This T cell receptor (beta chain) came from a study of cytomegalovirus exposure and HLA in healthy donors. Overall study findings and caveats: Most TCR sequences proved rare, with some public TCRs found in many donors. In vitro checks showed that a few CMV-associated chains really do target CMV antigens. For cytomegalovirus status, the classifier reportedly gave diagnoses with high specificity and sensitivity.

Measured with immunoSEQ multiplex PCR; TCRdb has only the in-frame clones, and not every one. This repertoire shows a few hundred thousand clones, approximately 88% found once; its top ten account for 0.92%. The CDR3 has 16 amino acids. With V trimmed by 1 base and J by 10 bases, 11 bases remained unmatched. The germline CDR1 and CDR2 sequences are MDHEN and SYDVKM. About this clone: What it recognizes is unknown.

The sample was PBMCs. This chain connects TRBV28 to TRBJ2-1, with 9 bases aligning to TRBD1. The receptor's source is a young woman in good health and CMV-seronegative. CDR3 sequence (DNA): TGTGCCAGCAGTTTATCCGGGACAGGGAGCGAGGGGGAGCAGTTCTTC. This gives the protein CASSLSGTGSEGEQFF.